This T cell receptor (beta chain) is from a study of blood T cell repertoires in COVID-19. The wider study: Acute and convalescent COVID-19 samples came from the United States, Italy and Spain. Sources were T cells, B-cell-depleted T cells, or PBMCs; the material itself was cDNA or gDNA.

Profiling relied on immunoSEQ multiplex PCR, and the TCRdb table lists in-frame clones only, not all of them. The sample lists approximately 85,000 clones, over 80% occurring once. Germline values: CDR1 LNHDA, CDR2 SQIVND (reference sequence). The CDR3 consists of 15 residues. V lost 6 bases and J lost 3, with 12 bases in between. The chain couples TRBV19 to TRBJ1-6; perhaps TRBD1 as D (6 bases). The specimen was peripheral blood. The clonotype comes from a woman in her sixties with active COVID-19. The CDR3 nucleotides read TGTGCCAGTAGACATCCGGACAGCTATAATTCACCCCTCCACTTT. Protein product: CASRHPDSYNSPLHF.